The 28 T cell receptor beta chains presented below share a single source sample, sequenced in a study of CD8+ T cells in alopecia areata. After isolation, RNA underwent reverse transcription to generate cDNA as the sequencing template. Repertoires were generated with immunoSEQ multiplex PCR, while TCRdb's copy carries only in-frame clones and drops some. The data show 100,000 to 150,000 clones, roughly 54% seen once. Material: CD4+ T cells sorted from blood, obtained at week 0. These receptors all stem from a human donor with alopecia areata.

V is TRBV6-5 and J is TRBJ1-2; no reliable D call. The germline V gene has CDR1 MNHEY and CDR2 SVGAGI. Trimming left V 0 bases short and J 4 bases short, with 3 bases between. CDR3 size: 12 residues. CDR3 residues: CASSYSGYGYTF. CDR3 DNA: TGTGCCAGCAGTTACTCGGGCTATGGCTACACCTTC.

V is TRBV9 and J is TRBJ2-2; D gene unclear. The CDR3 loop spans 14 amino acids. Per the germline V gene, CDR1 is SGDLS and CDR2 is YYNGEE. V dropped 3 bases and J dropped 1 base, with 7 bases sitting between them. For the CDR3, the DNA is TGTGCCAGCAGCGACAACCTGAACACCGGGGAGCTGTTTTTT. Amino acids: CASSDNLNTGELFF.

This clone was counted a few times. V usage is TRBV7-2 and J usage is TRBJ2-3; D not certain. Looked up from germline, CDR1 is SGHTA and CDR2 is FQGNSA. The V end was cut by 3 bases, the J end by 3 bases, with 10 bases between. The CDR3 has 14 residues. CDR3 in DNA: TGTGCCAGCAGCTTGGGTCCTAGGACAGATACGCAGTATTTT. This translates into CASSLGPRTDTQYF.

This clone was detected a few times. This chain connects TRBV7-9 to TRBJ1-5; TRBD1 agrees at 7 bases. The junction had 4 bases not matched to a gene; V was cut back by 5 bases and J by 0 bases. This CDR3 is 15 amino acids long. Germline V lookup: CDR1 SEHNR, CDR2 FQNEAQ (reference sequence). CDR3 sequence: CASSVGQYSNQPQHF. CDR3 DNA sequence: TGTGCCAGCAGCGTGGGACAGTATAGCAATCAGCCCCAGCATTTT.

The CDR3 reads CATSVRQGIYGYTF. The CDR3 coding sequence is TGTGCCACCAGCGTCCGACAGGGAATTTATGGCTACACCTTC. The V call is TRBV15, the J call TRBJ1-2; 7 nucleotides agree with TRBD1. The CDR3 totals 14 residues. The trim removed 5 bases at V and 5 bases at J, leaving 8 bases unmatched. Germline-derived CDR1 and CDR2 are LNHNV and YYDKDF (reference sequence).

The rearrangement uses TRBV4-1 and TRBJ2-2; D ambiguous. The CDR3 has 15 amino acids. Germline values: CDR1 MGHRA, CDR2 YSYEKL. Trimming removed 0 bases from V and 6 bases from J, with 11 bases in between. CDR3 loop: CASSQDDKTAGELFF. The CDR3, as DNA: TGCGCCAGCAGCCAAGATGATAAGACGGCCGGGGAGCTGTTTTTT.

This clone was seen a handful of times. The chain links TRBV7-2 to TRBJ2-7; 8 nucleotides agree with TRBD2. Germline V lookup: CDR1 SGHTA, CDR2 FQGNSA. V shed 7 bases and J 0 bases; nucleotides not matched to a gene: 5. This CDR3 is 14 amino acids long. The CDR3 region has the DNA TGTGCCAGCACCACACTAGCGGCCTCCTACGAGCAGTACTTC. It specifies CASTTLAASYEQYF.

This chain uses TRBV27 with TRBJ1-2; D may be TRBD1 (6 bases). V was cut by 6 bases and J by 3 bases, with 14 bases left in between. The length of the CDR3 is 14 residues. Per the germline V gene, CDR1 is MNHEY and CDR2 is SMNVEV (reference sequence). The CDR3 DNA is TGTGCCAGCAGACCCGGACAGACTTACTATGGCTACACCTTC. It translates to CASRPGQTYYGYTF.

The chain joins TRBV19 to TRBJ1-1; maybe TRBD1 (5 bases). CDR3 size: 13 residues. V was pared by 5 bases and J by 0 bases, with 7 bases between. CDR1 LNHDA and CDR2 SQIVND come from the germline V gene (reference sequence). CDR3 protein: CASSRDVNTEAFF. CDR3 sequence (DNA): TGTGCCAGTAGTCGGGACGTGAACACTGAAGCTTTCTTT.

This clone was detected a few times. The rearrangement joins TRBV14 to TRBJ1-2, with D possibly TRBD1 on 6 matching bases. The V and J ends lost 2 bases and 5 bases respectively, with 9 bases between them. Germline CDR1 reads SGHDN; CDR2 reads FVKESK. The CDR3 loop spans 13 amino acids. This CDR3 reads CASSQTGPYGYTF. CDR3 sequence (DNA): TGTGCCAGCAGCCAAACAGGGCCATATGGCTACACCTTC.

The CDR3 sequence is CASSTSETQYF. The CDR3 DNA reads TGTGCCAGCAGCACTTCAGAGACCCAGTACTTC. This chain connects TRBV2 to TRBJ2-5; D gene unclear. CDR1 is SNHLY, CDR2 FYNNEI, per germline. V was shortened by 6 bases and J by 4 bases, with 6 bases between the two germline ends. This CDR3 is 11 amino acids long.

The V gene is TRBV2, the J gene TRBJ2-7; D may be TRBD2 (5 bases). The CDR3 has 12 amino acids. Looked up from germline, CDR1 is SNHLY and CDR2 is FYNNEI. Trimming stripped 6 bases from V and 0 bases from J, with 6 bases between. This CDR3 reads CASRRDSYEQYF. In DNA form, the CDR3 reads TGTGCCAGCAGACGGGACTCCTACGAGCAGTACTTC.

This clone has a handful of counts. Other nucleotide sequences in the sample specify the same CDR3. The rearrangement uses TRBV7-2 and TRBJ2-7; 9 bases fit TRBD2. In germline, CDR1 is SGHTA, CDR2 FQGNSA. The CDR3 loop spans 13 amino acids. The junction had 1 base not matched to a gene; V was cut back by 4 bases and J by 3 bases. The CDR3 DNA follows: TGTGCCAGCAGCTCGACTAGCGGCTACGAGCAGTACTTC. This sequence encodes CASSSTSGYEQYF.

The chain has TRBV27 and TRBJ2-1, with 15 nucleotides matching TRBD2. V dropped 6 bases and J dropped 9; count of bases not matched to a gene: 3. Germline V gene lookup returns CDR1 MNHEY and CDR2 SMNVEV (reference sequence). The CDR3 is 14 amino acids. The CDR3 protein is CASRRGLAGGEQFF. The CDR3 DNA reads TGTGCCAGCAGGCGGGGACTAGCGGGGGGTGAGCAGTTCTTC.

This clone was counted once. The chain has TRBV18 and TRBJ2-3; 9 bases agree with TRBD1. The CDR3 extends over 15 amino acids. Germline CDR1 and CDR2: KGHSH and LQKENI. Trimming removed 6 bases from V and 1 base from J; junction bases left unmatched: 5. CDR3 in DNA: TGTGCCAGCTCTAACAGGGGGCTCGGCACAGATACGCAGTATTTT. Translated: CASSNRGLGTDTQYF.

The chain employs TRBV5-1 and TRBJ2-3; D gene uncertain. V dropped 4 bases and J dropped 0 bases, with 12 bases sitting between them. The CDR3 spans 15 residues. From germline, CDR1 is SGHRS and CDR2 YFSETQ. The CDR3 region is CASSPSTSSTDTQYF. CDR3 bases: TGCGCCAGCAGCCCATCCACCTCTAGCACAGATACGCAGTATTTT.

The rearrangement uses TRBV5-1 and TRBJ2-5; D is unclear. V lost 0 bases to trimming and J lost 9 bases, with 12 bases between them. CDR3 size: 13 residues. Germline CDR1 and CDR2: SGHRS and YFSETQ. Written as DNA, the CDR3 is TGCGCCAGCAGCTTGGAGGAACGAAGGTCCCAGTACTTC. It yields the protein CASSLEERRSQYF.

J is TRBJ2-3 and V is TRBV25-1; no firm D call. The CDR3 sequence is 14 residues long. CDR1 and CDR2 from the germline V gene are MGHDK and SYGVNS. Trimming shortened V by 6 bases and J by 2 bases, and 12 bases separated the two germline ends. CDR3 nucleotides: TGTGCCAGCAGCTTTGGGCCCTTCACAGATACGCAGTATTTT. Translated: CASSFGPFTDTQYF.

Only a few counts were recorded for this clone. The V gene is TRBV19, the J gene TRBJ2-2; D uncertain. CDR1 is LNHDA, CDR2 SQIVND, per germline (reference sequence). The ends were cut back, 3 bases at V and 4 bases at J, with 12 bases in the middle. The CDR3 totals 15 residues. CDR3 in DNA: TGTGCCAGTAGTATTAAGACGGGTCGCACCGGGGAGCTGTTTTTT. The encoded protein is CASSIKTGRTGELFF.

The genes are TRBV10-3 and TRBJ1-4, with D maybe TRBD1 (6 bases). V lost 6 bases to trimming and J lost 6 bases, with 11 bases between them. CDR1 ENHRY and CDR2 SYGVKD come from the germline V gene. This CDR3 comprises 13 residues. The CDR3 DNA is TGTGCCATCAGGGCAGGGGCCGATGAAAAACTGTTTTTT. Encoded protein: CAIRAGADEKLFF.

This clone was found a few times. The chain has TRBV15 and TRBJ2-5; no reliable D call. The CDR3 runs to 12 residues. Looked up from germline, CDR1 is LNHNV and CDR2 is YYDKDF (reference sequence). V gave up 0 bases and J gave up 5 bases, with 4 bases separating them. Here the CDR3 reads CATSRDRETQYF. The CDR3 DNA follows: TGTGCCACCAGCAGAGATCGCGAGACCCAGTACTTC.

The rearrangement links TRBV18 to TRBJ1-1; TRBD1 matches at 8 bases. The CDR3 extends over 13 amino acids. Germline CDR1 and CDR2: KGHSH and LQKENI. Losses at the gene ends were 6 bases for V and 0 bases for J; bases not matched to a gene: 0. CDR3: CASSGQVNTEAFF. For the CDR3, the DNA is TGTGCCAGCTCGGGACAGGTGAACACTGAAGCTTTCTTT.

The V gene is TRBV29-1, the J gene TRBJ2-7; D remains ambiguous. Germline V CDR1 and CDR2: SQVTM, ANQGSEA. V was cut by 4 bases and J by 0 bases, with 13 bases left in between. This CDR3 has 14 amino acids. The CDR3 here is CSVVSGGSSYEQYF. The DNA for the CDR3 is TGCAGCGTTGTATCGGGCGGCAGCTCCTACGAGCAGTACTTC.

The gene calls are TRBV7-2 and TRBJ2-7; 8 nucleotides agree with TRBD1. Per the germline V gene, CDR1 is SGHTA and CDR2 is FQGNSA. The CDR3 runs to 14 residues. With V trimmed by 5 bases and J by 6 bases, 9 bases remained unmatched. Here the CDR3 DNA reads TGTGCCAGCAGCCGGCAACAGGGGGTTAGCGAGCAGTACTTC. Its protein product is CASSRQQGVSEQYF. The full variable domain, with the rest looked up from reference TRBV7-2 and TRBJ2-7, is GAGVSQSPSNKVTEKGKDVELRCDPISGHTALYWYRQSLGQGLEFLIYFQGNSAPDKSGLPSDRFSAERTGGSVSTLTIQRTQQEDSAVYLCASSRQQGVSEQYFGPGTRLTVT.

CDR3 bases: TGTGCCAGCAGCTGGGGTGCGGGGGTGAGGGAGCAGTACTTC. This encodes CASSWGAGVREQYF. The chain carries TRBV5-6 and TRBJ2-7; 7 bases are a match to TRBD2. This CDR3 is 14 amino acids long. Germline CDR1 reads SGHDT; CDR2 reads YYEEEE. The trim removed 3 bases at V and 7 bases at J, leaving 10 bases unmatched.

V gene TRBV15 combines with J gene TRBJ1-1; 8 bases fit TRBD1. V lost 0 bases to trimming and J lost 4 bases; unmatched junction nucleotides: 10. This CDR3 has 17 amino acids. Germline V CDR1 and CDR2: LNHNV, YYDKDF (reference sequence). The CDR3 loop reads CATSRDQFQGARTEAFF. Written as DNA, the CDR3 is TGTGCCACCAGCAGAGATCAGTTCCAGGGGGCGCGCACTGAAGCTTTCTTT.

This clone was counted only a few times. The genes are TRBV7-6 and TRBJ2-7; 11 nucleotides line up with TRBD2. This CDR3 is built from 17 residues. The trim removed 1 base at V and 6 bases at J, leaving 11 bases unmatched. The V gene's germline CDR1 is SGHVS and CDR2 FNYEAQ. DNA of the CDR3: TGTGCCAGCAGCTTAGAGGTTAGCGGGAGGGCTTTCTCCGAGCAGTACTTC. As protein: CASSLEVSGRAFSEQYF.

The chain couples TRBV28 to TRBJ1-4, with a weak D call TRBD1 (5 bases). With 6 bases removed from V and 7 bases from J, the gap between germline ends came to 18 bases. In germline, CDR1 is MDHEN, CDR2 SYDVKM. The length of the CDR3 is 15 residues. The chain's CDR3 is CASSIWGEVGEKLFF. CDR3 DNA: TGTGCCAGCAGCATCTGGGGGGAGGTTGGTGAAAAACTGTTTTTT.